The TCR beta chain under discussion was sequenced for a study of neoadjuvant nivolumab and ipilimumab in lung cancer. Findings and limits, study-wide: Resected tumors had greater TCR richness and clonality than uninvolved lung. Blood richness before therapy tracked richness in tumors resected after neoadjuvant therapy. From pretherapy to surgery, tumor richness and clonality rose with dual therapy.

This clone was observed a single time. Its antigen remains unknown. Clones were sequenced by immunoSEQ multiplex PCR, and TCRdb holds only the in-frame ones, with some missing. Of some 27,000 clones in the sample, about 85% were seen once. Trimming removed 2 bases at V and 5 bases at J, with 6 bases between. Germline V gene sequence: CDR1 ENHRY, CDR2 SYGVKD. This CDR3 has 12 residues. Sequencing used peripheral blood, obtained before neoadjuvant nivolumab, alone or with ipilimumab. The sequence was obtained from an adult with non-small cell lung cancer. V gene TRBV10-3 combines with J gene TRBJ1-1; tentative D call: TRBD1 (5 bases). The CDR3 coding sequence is TGTGCCATCAGTGAGCCAGGGACTGAAGCTTTCTTT. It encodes CAISEPGTEAFF.